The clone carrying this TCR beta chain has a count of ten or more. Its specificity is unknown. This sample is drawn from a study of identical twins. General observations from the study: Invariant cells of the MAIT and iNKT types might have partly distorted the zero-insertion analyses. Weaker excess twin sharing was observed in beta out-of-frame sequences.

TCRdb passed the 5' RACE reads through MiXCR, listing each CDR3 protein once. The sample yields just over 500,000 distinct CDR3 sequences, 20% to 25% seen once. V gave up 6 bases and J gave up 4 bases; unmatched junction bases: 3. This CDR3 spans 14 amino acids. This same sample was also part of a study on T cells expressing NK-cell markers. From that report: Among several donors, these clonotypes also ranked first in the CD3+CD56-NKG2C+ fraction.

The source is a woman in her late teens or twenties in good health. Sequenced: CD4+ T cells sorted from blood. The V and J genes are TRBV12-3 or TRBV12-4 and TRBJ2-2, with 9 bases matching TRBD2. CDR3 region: CASRRLAATGELFF. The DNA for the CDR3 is TGTGCCAGCAGGCGACTAGCGGCCACCGGGGAGCTGTTTTTT.